This T cell receptor beta chain was sequenced during a study of T cells in narcolepsy. For the study at large: Healthy controls were enrolled alongside patients with narcolepsy type 1 or type 2. General observations from the study: Reportedly, autoreactive clonotypes were serially detected in patients' blood but not controls'. Some memory CD4+ repertoires had no autoreactive clone sequences. HCRT-specific and TRIB2-specific autoreactive clonotypes appeared among same-patient CSF and blood CD4+ clonotypes.

The CDR3 runs 12 residues. Between the trimmed V and J ends, which lost 5 bases and 5 bases, there was a span of 9 bases. Germline CDR1 is SGHAT and CDR2 is FQNNGV. Comment on this clone: The antigen remains unidentified.

Profiled with immunoSEQ multiplex PCR; TCRdb holds only in-frame clones, not every one. Altogether fewer than 40,000 clones are present, about 80% being singletons, with the ten largest covering about 2.3%. The clonotype originates from a human donor in good health. Sequencing was performed on memory (CD45RA-) CD4+ T cells from blood. This chain uses TRBV11-2 with TRBJ1-1, with a tentative D call TRBD1 (6 bases). DNA of the CDR3: TGTGCCAGCAGCCTCAGGGGAACTGAAGCTTTCTTT. Its protein is CASSLRGTEAFF.